The source of this TCR beta chain is a study of T cells in tumors after PD-1 blockade. Study in general: Daily vismodegib 150 mg continued in a subset of anti-PD-1-treated patients. On average, peripheral blood gave some 120,000 TCR templates and 37,000 or so unique clonotypes.

Sequenced by immunoSEQ multiplex PCR; TCRdb stores in-frame clones only, minus some. The table shows roughly 19,000 clones, with approximately 78% occurring only once. The source material was PBMCs, sampled before anti-PD-1 treatment. This clonotype originated in a human donor with basal cell carcinoma.

The CDR3 loop is CASSEQGSNQPQHF. In DNA form, the CDR3 reads TGTGCCAGCAGTGAACAGGGGAGCAATCAGCCCCAGCATTTT. The chain joins TRBV2 to TRBJ1-5, with D possibly matching TRBD1 (6 bases). Germline lookup yields CDR1 SNHLY and CDR2 FYNNEI. This CDR3 is 14 amino acids long. Trimming removed 2 bases at V and 1 base at J, with 6 bases between.